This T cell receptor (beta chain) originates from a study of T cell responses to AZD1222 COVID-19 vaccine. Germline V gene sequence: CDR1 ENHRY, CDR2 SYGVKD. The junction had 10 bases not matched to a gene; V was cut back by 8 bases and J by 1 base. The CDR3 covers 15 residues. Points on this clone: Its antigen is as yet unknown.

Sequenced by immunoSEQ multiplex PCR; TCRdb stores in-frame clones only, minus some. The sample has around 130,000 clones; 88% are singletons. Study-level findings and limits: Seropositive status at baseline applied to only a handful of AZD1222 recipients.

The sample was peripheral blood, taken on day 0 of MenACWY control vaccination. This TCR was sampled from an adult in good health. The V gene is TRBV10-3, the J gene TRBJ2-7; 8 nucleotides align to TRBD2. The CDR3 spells CAIRGPGTRSYEQYF. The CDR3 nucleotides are TGTGCCATCCGTGGGCCGGGGACTAGGTCCTACGAGCAGTACTTC.